This T cell receptor beta chain was recorded in a study of blood T cell repertoires in COVID-19. Germline V gene data show CDR1 as MGHRA and CDR2 as YSYEKL. V dropped 0 bases and J dropped 5 bases, with 16 bases sitting between them. CDR3 size: 16 residues. Original processing notes: Estimated nucleated cell counts came from reference gene primer amplification. The table came from immunoSEQ multiplex PCR; TCRdb's copy has only in-frame clones and leaves some out. D and trimming were read from the DNA, whereas the V and J calls and clone size are those reported in that table. The sample gives 250,000 or so clones, 89% of which show up once; 0.94% is in the top ten. This clone showed up just a few times.

The material sequenced was peripheral blood. V usage is TRBV4-1 and J usage is TRBJ1-1; no reliable D call. The clonotype was recovered from a middle-aged woman who had recovered from COVID-19. CDR3 protein: CASSQDGSGMGTEAFF. The CDR3 region has the DNA TGCGCCAGCAGCCAAGACGGGTCTGGAATGGGTACTGAAGCTTTCTTT.